Listed below are T cell receptor beta chains from one sample, sequenced in a study of blood T cells in healthy people across ages. TCRdb independently ran MiXCR on the 5' RACE reads; one entry per CDR3 protein. This sample has about 1,800,000 distinct CDR3 sequences; roughly 27% occur once, and the top ten carry 6.5% to 8.5%. Sequencing was performed on blood. These receptors were collected from a woman in her 30s in good health. Both conserved end residues are trimmed from each CDR3. The order of the fields is J gene, V gene, CDR3 protein.

j_gene: TRBJ1-5; v_gene: TRBV28; CDR3aa: ASTRTVTINQPQH
j_gene: TRBJ2-7; v_gene: TRBV4-1; CDR3aa: ASSQDPLSSGSSYEQY
j_gene: TRBJ2-1; v_gene: TRBV5-1; CDR3aa: ASSLGTGTGFSDEQF
j_gene: TRBJ1-1; v_gene: TRBV7-6; CDR3aa: ASSISESNTEAF
j_gene: TRBJ1-2; v_gene: TRBV20-1; CDR3aa: SASFGVGYGYT
j_gene: TRBJ1-2; v_gene: TRBV7-9; CDR3aa: ASSSYGGVSGYT
j_gene: TRBJ1-3; v_gene: TRBV9; CDR3aa: ASSYTGGVHDLHGNTIY
j_gene: TRBJ2-3; v_gene: TRBV29-1; CDR3aa: SVRTLLGDTQY
j_gene: TRBJ2-1; v_gene: TRBV6-6; CDR3aa: ASSYPSDSDNEQF
j_gene: TRBJ2-3; v_gene: TRBV19; CDR3aa: ASSMIRVSDTQY
j_gene: TRBJ1-2; v_gene: TRBV2; CDR3aa: ASSPRGWGYT
j_gene: TRBJ2-3; v_gene: TRBV18; CDR3aa: ASSPSGASAQY
j_gene: TRBJ2-3; v_gene: TRBV7-2; CDR3aa: ASSLERGGGADTQY
j_gene: NA; v_gene: TRBV9; CDR3aa: ASSVGLSGGAEGYNEQY
j_gene: TRBJ1-5; v_gene: TRBV7-6; CDR3aa: ASSFLSGGQPQH
j_gene: TRBJ2-5; v_gene: TRBV5-1; CDR3aa: ASSSYGQLSQETQY
j_gene: TRBJ2-1; v_gene: TRBV20-1; CDR3aa: SSRELVGHQEQF
j_gene: TRBJ2-7; v_gene: TRBV5-1; CDR3aa: ASSLRPLNLGLSYEQY
j_gene: TRBJ2-4; v_gene: TRBV20-1; CDR3aa: SASVPVNIQY
j_gene: TRBJ2-3; v_gene: TRBV3-1; CDR3aa: ASSQQAITDTQY
j_gene: TRBJ2-6; v_gene: TRBV5-1; CDR3aa: ASSPDHRSGANVLT
j_gene: TRBJ2-7; v_gene: TRBV6-6; CDR3aa: ASSSGPDEQY
j_gene: TRBJ1-1; v_gene: TRBV5-1; CDR3aa: ASSLIQVELGEAF
j_gene: TRBJ2-1; v_gene: TRBV19; CDR3aa: ASSGGSSGSYSSYNEQF
j_gene: TRBJ2-1; v_gene: TRBV30; CDR3aa: AWSDWPNNEQF
j_gene: NA; v_gene: TRBV15; CDR3aa: ATSMSRTGFNEQY
j_gene: TRBJ2-5; v_gene: TRBV6-2/TRBV6-3; CDR3aa: ASTPRTVQETQY
j_gene: TRBJ2-7; v_gene: TRBV6-5; CDR3aa: ASSRLAGGGSYEQY
j_gene: TRBJ2-5; v_gene: TRBV5-1; CDR3aa: ASSLETSGKRGQY
j_gene: TRBJ2-3; v_gene: TRBV7-9; CDR3aa: ASSENDPGQYQY
j_gene: TRBJ1-1; v_gene: TRBV14; CDR3aa: ASSQLTGANSEAF
j_gene: TRBJ2-1; v_gene: TRBV6-7; CDR3aa: ASNLGQSTASYNEQF
j_gene: NA; v_gene: TRBV15; CDR3aa: ATSRDRGHEQY
j_gene: TRBJ2-7; v_gene: TRBV10-3; CDR3aa: AISESTGFEQY
j_gene: TRBJ2-4; v_gene: TRBV7-2; CDR3aa: ASSLAGGQGSGIQY
j_gene: TRBJ2-1; v_gene: TRBV20-1; CDR3aa: SARDHGERGYNEQF
j_gene: TRBJ1-2; v_gene: TRBV29-1; CDR3aa: GAAGFYGYT
j_gene: TRBJ1-2; v_gene: TRBV29-1; CDR3aa: SAQLTGRGYGYT
j_gene: TRBJ1-1; v_gene: TRBV29-1; CDR3aa: SVSDRGPLNTEAF
j_gene: TRBJ2-7; v_gene: TRBV6-2/TRBV6-3; CDR3aa: ASTPDRGSEQY
j_gene: TRBJ2-6; v_gene: TRBV24-1; CDR3aa: ATSADGSGANVLT
j_gene: TRBJ2-1; v_gene: TRBV7-8; CDR3aa: ASSLGLYDEQF
j_gene: TRBJ2-5; v_gene: TRBV20-1; CDR3aa: SARRWETNQETHY